The T cell receptor (beta chain) described here comes from a study of blood T cell repertoires in COVID-19. Clones were read by immunoSEQ multiplex PCR, and TCRdb kept only the in-frame ones, dropping some. The sample contains around 77,000 clones, approximately 89% of which appear only once. Trimming left V 3 bases short and J 2 bases short, with 17 bases between. Looked up from germline, CDR1 is MNHEY and CDR2 is SMNVEV (reference sequence). CDR3 length: 17 amino acids. The source is a woman in her sixties or seventies with active COVID-19. Sequences were obtained from peripheral blood. J is TRBJ1-3 and V is TRBV27; the D gene is possibly TRBD1 (6 bases). The CDR3 sequence: CASSLYSGTRPGNTIYF. The CDR3 bases are TGTGCCAGCAGTTTGTACTCCGGGACAAGACCTGGAAACACCATATATTTT.